Shown below are 5 T cell receptor beta chains from a single sample sequenced in a study of T cells in Graves' hyperthyroidism and ophthalmopathy. Amplification yielded TCR beta CDR3 regions, with RNA transcripts as the source. The HTBI primer set drove a first-round RT-PCR of the TCR CDR3. MiXCR, applied by TCRdb to the multiplex PCR reads, yields one record per CDR3 protein. The sample yields a few hundred thousand distinct CDR3 sequences, 15% to 19% seen once. The source material was blood. The receptor set was obtained from a woman aged 30 to 39 with Graves' hyperthyroidism.

This clonotype has ten or more counts. The rearrangement uses TRBV6-1 and TRBJ1-1; D possibly corresponds to TRBD1 (6 bases). Trimming shortened V by 6 bases and J by 6 bases, and 20 bases separated the two germline ends. The CDR3 is made up of 15 amino acids. Germline values: CDR1 MNHNS, CDR2 SASEGT. The DNA of the CDR3 is TGTGCCAGCAGCTTACGTCAGACAGGAGTATCTGAAGCTTTCTTT. This gives the protein CASSLRQTGVSEAFF.

This chain connects TRBV19 to TRBJ1-4; D gene uncertain. This CDR3 contains 14 residues. V was clipped by 3 bases and J by 7 bases, with 12 bases between them. Germline V CDR1 and CDR2: LNHDA, SQIVND (reference sequence). The CDR3 spells CASSMRGIGEKLFF. In DNA form, the CDR3 reads TGTGCCAGTAGTATGAGAGGGATAGGTGAAAAACTGTTTTTT.

This clonotype occurred many times. The DNA of the CDR3 is TGTGCCTGGAGGCCTACTAGCGGGAGACAAGAGACCCAGTACTTC. Translation: CAWRPTSGRQETQYF. The J gene is TRBJ2-5, the V gene TRBV30, with 11 bases identical to TRBD2. In germline, CDR1 is GTSNPN, CDR2 SVGIG (reference sequence). CDR3 size: 15 residues. Trimming at V came to 3 bases and at J to 2 bases, leaving 5 bases not matched to a gene.

This clonotype was observed a handful of times. The chain is built from TRBV20-1 and TRBJ1-2; a weak D match, TRBD1 (5 bases). The CDR3 is made up of 13 amino acids. Per the germline V gene, CDR1 is DFQATT and CDR2 is SNEGSKA (reference sequence). Between the trimmed V and J ends, which lost 5 bases and 5 bases, there was a span of 15 bases. CDR3 protein: CSARTGVSYGYTF. The CDR3 DNA is TGCAGTGCTCGTACAGGCGTTTCTTATGGCTACACCTTC.

This clonotype was detected many times. The rearrangement uses TRBV15 and TRBJ1-4; TRBD1 might be the D (5 bases). Germline CDR1 and CDR2: LNHNV and YYDKDF (reference sequence). The ends were cut back, 3 bases at V and 6 bases at J, with 14 bases in the middle. CDR3 size: 15 residues. The CDR3 loop reads CATSRDRLTDEKLFF. In nucleotides, the CDR3 is TGTGCCACCAGCAGGGATAGGTTGACAGATGAAAAACTGTTTTTT. The full variable domain, with the rest looked up from reference TRBV15 and TRBJ1-4, is DAMVIQNPRYQVTQFGKPVTLSCSQTLNHNVMYWYQQKSSQAPKLLFHYYDKDFNNEADTPDNFQSRRPNTSFCFLDIRSPGLGDTAMYLCATSRDRLTDEKLFFGSGTQLSVL.